This entry lists 15 T cell receptor beta chains sequenced from one sample in a study of OX40 agonist ivuxolimab in advanced cancers. Clones were read by immunoSEQ multiplex PCR, and TCRdb kept only the in-frame ones, dropping some. The profile shows around 53,000 clones, about 85% of them singletons. Specimen: CD4+ or CD8+ T cells sorted from blood, collected in a trial of the OX40 agonist ivuxolimab. The receptors shown here come from an adult with an advanced solid tumor such as melanoma, head and neck, liver or kidney cancer.

The gene calls are TRBV5-6 and TRBJ2-5; 10 nucleotides align to TRBD2. Germline CDR1 reads SGHDT; CDR2 reads YYEEEE. V dropped 1 base and J dropped 7; count of bases not matched to a gene: 1. This CDR3 is 13 amino acids long. The CDR3 protein is CASSLWTSGTQYF. CDR3 in DNA: TGTGCCAGCAGCTTGTGGACTAGCGGGACCCAGTACTTC. Variable domain in full (rest from reference TRBV5-6 and TRBJ2-5): DAGVTQSPTHLIKTRGQQVTLRCSPKSGHDTVSWYQQALGQGPQFIFQYYEEEERQRGNFPDRFSGHQFPNYSSELNVNALLLGDSALYLCASSLWTSGTQYFGPGTRLLVL.

This chain joins TRBV5-1 and TRBJ2-2; no clear D gene. Trimming removed 0 bases from V and 4 bases from J, with 7 bases in between. This CDR3 is 14 amino acids long. CDR1 SGHRS and CDR2 YFSETQ come from the germline V gene. The CDR3 sequence: CASSLASVTGELFF. The CDR3 nucleotides read TGCGCCAGCAGCTTGGCCTCGGTCACCGGGGAGCTGTTTTTT.

The chain carries TRBV27 and TRBJ2-1; D gene ambiguous. Trimming removed 4 bases at V and 9 bases at J, with 7 bases between. This CDR3 has 11 residues. CDR1 is MNHEY and CDR2 is SMNVEV in the germline V gene (reference sequence). The CDR3 bases are TGTGCCAGCAGTTCGCTAGGTGAGCAGTTCTTC. Its translation is CASSSLGEQFF.

The rearrangement uses TRBV27 and TRBJ1-1, with D uncertain. The V end lost 3 bases, the J end lost 1 base, and 6 bases lay between the germline ends. This CDR3 comprises 13 residues. In germline, CDR1 is MNHEY, CDR2 SMNVEV (reference sequence). CDR3 bases: TGTGCCAGCAGTTTTGGTGGGAACACTGAAGCTTTCTTT. Amino acid sequence: CASSFGGNTEAFF.

This chain joins TRBV5-8 and TRBJ1-2; 7 bases align to TRBD1. CDR1 is SGHTS, CDR2 YDEGEE, per germline. CDR3 length: 17 amino acids. Germline trimming cut 0 bases from V and 6 bases from J; bases unmatched to any gene: 14. This CDR3 is CASSLAGGGWISHGYTF. The CDR3 DNA follows: TGTGCCAGCAGCTTGGCAGGGGGAGGCTGGATTAGTCATGGCTACACCTTC.

This clone was counted between two and nine times. The chain uses TRBV6-1 and TRBJ2-1; TRBD2 matches at 10 bases. With 2 bases clipped from V and 6 bases from J, the junction kept 4 bases outside the gene matches. The CDR3 length is 15 residues. Germline CDR1 MNHNS, CDR2 SASEGT. The CDR3 protein is CASSERSGGANEQFF. The CDR3 region has the DNA TGTGCCAGCAGTGAAAGGAGCGGGGGGGCCAATGAGCAGTTCTTC.

The gene calls are TRBV9 and TRBJ1-2; D uncertain. Looked up from germline, CDR1 is SGDLS and CDR2 is YYNGEE. CDR3 size: 17 residues. V lost 0 bases and J 4 bases, leaving 19 bases between the germline ends. CDR3 loop: CASSVVQTEIAVYGYTF. In DNA form, the CDR3 reads TGTGCCAGCAGCGTAGTACAGACGGAAATCGCAGTCTATGGCTACACCTTC.

This clone appeared once. V is TRBV2 and J is TRBJ2-2; 10 bases fit TRBD2. Germline CDR1 reads SNHLY; CDR2 reads FYNNEI. There are 13 residues in the CDR3. J lost 5 bases, V lost 10 bases, and 4 bases had no gene match. In DNA form, the CDR3 reads TGTGCCAAACTAGCGGGGATAACCGGGGAGCTGTTTTTT. It encodes CAKLAGITGELFF.

The gene calls are TRBV6-5 and TRBJ2-3; 10 nucleotides align to TRBD1. The CDR3 consists of 14 residues. Per germline, CDR1 MNHEY and CDR2 SVGAGI. The junction had 5 bases not matched to a gene; V was cut back by 5 bases and J by 6 bases. The CDR3 nucleotides are TGTGCCAGCAGTACGGACAGGGGGGCCGATACGCAGTATTTT. Amino acid sequence: CASSTDRGADTQYF.

For this clone: In the same sample, other DNA sequences code for this CDR3. The chain has TRBV9 and TRBJ1-1; 10 bases fit TRBD1. The V and J ends lost 3 bases and 0 bases, in that order; junction bases with no gene match: 11. The CDR3 sequence is 18 residues long. Looked up from germline, CDR1 is SGDLS and CDR2 is YYNGEE. CDR3 sequence (DNA): TGTGCCAGCAGCGGGGACAGGGGCCTTTGGAACATGAACACTGAAGCTTTCTTT. Protein sequence: CASSGDRGLWNMNTEAFF.

This clone was seen a single time. The V and J genes are TRBV4-1 and TRBJ2-1; 7 bases agree with TRBD1. CDR3 size: 16 residues. Germline-derived CDR1 and CDR2 are MGHRA and YSYEKL. With 3 bases clipped from V and 1 base from J, the junction kept 6 bases outside the gene matches. The CDR3 here is CASSHDRAGSYNEQFF. The CDR3 DNA follows: TGCGCCAGCAGCCATGACAGGGCTGGGTCCTACAATGAGCAGTTCTTC.

This chain's CDR3 is CASSEGGSQETQYF. Written as DNA, the CDR3 is TGTGCCAGCAGCGAGGGGGGGAGCCAAGAGACCCAGTACTTC. This chain links TRBV9 with TRBJ2-5, with a tentative D call TRBD2 (7 bases). The CDR3 is 14 amino acids. Germline CDR1 and CDR2: SGDLS and YYNGEE. Trimming stripped 3 bases from V and 1 base from J, with 10 bases between. Combining the CDR3 with reference TRBV9 and TRBJ2-5 gives the whole variable domain DSGVTQTPKHLITATGQRVTLRCSPRSGDLSVYWYQQSLDQGLQFLIQYYNGEERAKGNILERFSAQQFPDLHSELNLSSLELGDSALYFCASSEGGSQETQYFGPGTRLLVL.

This CDR3 reads CASSLVHTEAFF. The CDR3 DNA reads TGTGCCAGCAGCTTAGTCCACACTGAAGCTTTCTTT. The chain employs TRBV7-2 and TRBJ1-1; no definite D call. Germline V gene lookup returns CDR1 SGHTA and CDR2 FQGNSA. Trimming took 1 base from V and 3 from J, leaving 3 bases between them. This CDR3 is 12 amino acids long.

This clone came up once. The rearrangement uses TRBV4-3 and TRBJ1-2; D remains unclear. Trimming took off 0 bases at V and 8 bases at J, with 13 bases between the two ends. CDR3 length: 14 residues. Per the germline V gene, CDR1 is LGHNA and CDR2 is YSLEER. CDR3 sequence reads: CASSQDSGSGGYTF. The CDR3 bases are TGCGCCAGCAGCCAAGATTCAGGCAGCGGGGGCTACACCTTC.

The V gene is TRBV6-5, the J gene TRBJ2-3; 8 bases line up with TRBD2. Germline V CDR1 and CDR2: MNHEY, SVGAGI. CDR3 length: 13 amino acids. J was trimmed by 3 bases and V by 7 bases; bases with no gene match: 3. The chain's CDR3 is CASMRGETDTQYF. The CDR3 coding sequence is TGTGCCAGCATGCGGGGGGAGACAGATACGCAGTATTTT.